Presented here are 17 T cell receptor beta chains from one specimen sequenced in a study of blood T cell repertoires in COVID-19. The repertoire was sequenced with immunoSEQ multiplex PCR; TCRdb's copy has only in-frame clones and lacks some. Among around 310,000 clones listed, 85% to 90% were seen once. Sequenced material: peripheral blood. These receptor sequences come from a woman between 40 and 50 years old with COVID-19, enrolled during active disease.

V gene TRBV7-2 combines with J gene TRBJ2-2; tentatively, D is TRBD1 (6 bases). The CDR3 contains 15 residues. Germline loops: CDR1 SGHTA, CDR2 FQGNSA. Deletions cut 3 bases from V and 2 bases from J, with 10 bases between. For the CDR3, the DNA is TGTGCCAGCAGCTTCTCAGGGACAAACACCGGGGAGCTGTTTTTT. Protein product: CASSFSGTNTGELFF.

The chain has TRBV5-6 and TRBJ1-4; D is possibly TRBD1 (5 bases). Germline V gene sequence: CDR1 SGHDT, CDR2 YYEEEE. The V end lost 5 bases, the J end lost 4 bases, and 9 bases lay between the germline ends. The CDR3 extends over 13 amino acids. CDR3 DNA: TGTGCCAGCAGACGACAGTTTAATGAAAAACTGTTTTTT. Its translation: CASRRQFNEKLFF.

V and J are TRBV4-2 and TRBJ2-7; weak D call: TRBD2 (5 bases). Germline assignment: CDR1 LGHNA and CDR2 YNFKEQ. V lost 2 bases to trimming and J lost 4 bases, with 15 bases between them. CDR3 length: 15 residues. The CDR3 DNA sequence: TGTGCCAGCAGCCAACTCTTGTCCCCGGGATACGAGCAGTACTTC. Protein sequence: CASSQLLSPGYEQYF.

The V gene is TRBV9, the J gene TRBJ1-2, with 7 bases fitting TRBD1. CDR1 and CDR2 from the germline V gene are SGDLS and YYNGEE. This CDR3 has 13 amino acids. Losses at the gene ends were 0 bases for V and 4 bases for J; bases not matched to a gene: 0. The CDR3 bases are TGTGCCAGCAGCGTAGACAGGGGCTATGGCTACACCTTC. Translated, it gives CASSVDRGYGYTF.

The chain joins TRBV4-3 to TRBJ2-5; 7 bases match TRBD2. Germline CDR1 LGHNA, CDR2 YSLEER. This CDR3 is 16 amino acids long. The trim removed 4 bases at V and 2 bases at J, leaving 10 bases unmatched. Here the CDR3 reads CASSRDALAVQETQYF. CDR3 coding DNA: TGCGCCAGCAGCCGCGACGCGCTAGCGGTACAAGAGACCCAGTACTTC.

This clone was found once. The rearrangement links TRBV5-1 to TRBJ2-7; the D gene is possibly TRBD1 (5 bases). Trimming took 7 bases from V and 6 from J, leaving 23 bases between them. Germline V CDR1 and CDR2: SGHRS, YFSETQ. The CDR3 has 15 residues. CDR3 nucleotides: TGCGCCAGCTCCTCAGGGCAGGGAACCCTGCGCGAGCAGTACTTC. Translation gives CASSSGQGTLREQYF.

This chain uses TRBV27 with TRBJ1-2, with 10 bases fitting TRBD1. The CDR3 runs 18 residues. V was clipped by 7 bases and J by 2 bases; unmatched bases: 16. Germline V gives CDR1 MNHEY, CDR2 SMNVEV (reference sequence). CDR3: CASMVRRRQGAANYGYTF. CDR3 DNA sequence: TGTGCCAGCATGGTTAGACGTCGACAGGGGGCCGCCAACTATGGCTACACCTTC.

CDR3 protein: CASTREGTSGNEQFF. The DNA of the CDR3 is TGTGCCAGCACCCGTGAGGGGACTAGCGGTAATGAGCAGTTCTTC. The V call is TRBV27, the J call TRBJ2-1; 11 bases are a match to TRBD2. The CDR3 consists of 15 residues. The germline V gene encodes CDR1 MNHEY and CDR2 SMNVEV (reference sequence). J was trimmed by 7 bases and V by 7 bases; bases with no gene match: 9.

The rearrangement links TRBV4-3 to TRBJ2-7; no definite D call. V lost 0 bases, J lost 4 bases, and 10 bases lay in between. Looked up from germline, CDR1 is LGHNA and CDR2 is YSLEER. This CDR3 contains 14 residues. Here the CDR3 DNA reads TGCGCCAGCAGCCAAGATGGAGAGGTATACGAGCAGTACTTC. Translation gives CASSQDGEVYEQYF.

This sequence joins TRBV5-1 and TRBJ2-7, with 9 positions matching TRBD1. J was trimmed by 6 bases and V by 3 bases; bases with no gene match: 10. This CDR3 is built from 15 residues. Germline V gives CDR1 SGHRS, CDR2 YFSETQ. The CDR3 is CASSSSQGAPGEQYF. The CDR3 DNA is TGCGCCAGCAGCTCATCACAGGGGGCGCCGGGCGAGCAGTACTTC.

CDR3 nucleotide sequence: TGTGCCAGCAGCTTAGGGGGCACCTCCTACGAGCAGTACTTC. This codes for CASSLGGTSYEQYF. V gene TRBV7-3 combines with J gene TRBJ2-7; D may be TRBD1 (6 bases). V dropped 2 bases and J dropped 0 bases, with 8 bases sitting between them. From germline, CDR1 is SGHTA and CDR2 FQGTGA. The CDR3 runs 14 residues.

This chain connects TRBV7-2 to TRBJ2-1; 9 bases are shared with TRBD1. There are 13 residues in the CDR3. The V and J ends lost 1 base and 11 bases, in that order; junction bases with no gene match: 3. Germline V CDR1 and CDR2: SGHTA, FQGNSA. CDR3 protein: CASSLEGQGKQFF. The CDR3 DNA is TGTGCCAGCAGCTTAGAGGGACAGGGCAAGCAGTTCTTC.

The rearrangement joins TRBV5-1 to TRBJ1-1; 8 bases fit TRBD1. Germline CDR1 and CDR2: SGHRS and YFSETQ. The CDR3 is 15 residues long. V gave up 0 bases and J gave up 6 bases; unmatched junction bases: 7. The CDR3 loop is CASSLAQGASAEAFF. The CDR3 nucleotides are TGCGCCAGCAGCTTGGCCCAGGGGGCATCCGCTGAAGCTTTCTTT.

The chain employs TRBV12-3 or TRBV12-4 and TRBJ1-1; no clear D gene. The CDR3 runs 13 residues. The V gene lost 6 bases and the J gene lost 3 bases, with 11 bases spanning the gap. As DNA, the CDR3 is TGTGCCAGCAGCCCAGAAGTATACACTGAAGCTTTCTTT. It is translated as CASSPEVYTEAFF.

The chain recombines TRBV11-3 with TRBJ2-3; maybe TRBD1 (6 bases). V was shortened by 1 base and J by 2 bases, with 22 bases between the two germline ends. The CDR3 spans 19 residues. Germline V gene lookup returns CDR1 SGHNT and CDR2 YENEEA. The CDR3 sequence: CASSLGGWDTAENTDTQYF. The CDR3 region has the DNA TGTGCCAGCAGCTTAGGAGGATGGGACACCGCAGAAAACACAGATACGCAGTATTTT.

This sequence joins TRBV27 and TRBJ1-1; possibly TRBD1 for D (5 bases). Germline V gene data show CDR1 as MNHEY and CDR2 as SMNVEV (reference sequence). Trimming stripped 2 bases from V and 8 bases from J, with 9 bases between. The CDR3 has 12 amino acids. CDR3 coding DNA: TGTGCCAGCAGTTTAACGGGGGGAGAAGCTTTCTTT. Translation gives CASSLTGGEAFF.

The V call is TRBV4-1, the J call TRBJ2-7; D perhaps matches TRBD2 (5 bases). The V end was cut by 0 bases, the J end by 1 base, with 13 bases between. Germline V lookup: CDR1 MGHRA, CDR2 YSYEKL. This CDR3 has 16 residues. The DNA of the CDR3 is TGCGCCAGCAGCCAAGATAGGGCGGGCCCGTCCTACGAGCAGTACTTC. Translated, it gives CASSQDRAGPSYEQYF.